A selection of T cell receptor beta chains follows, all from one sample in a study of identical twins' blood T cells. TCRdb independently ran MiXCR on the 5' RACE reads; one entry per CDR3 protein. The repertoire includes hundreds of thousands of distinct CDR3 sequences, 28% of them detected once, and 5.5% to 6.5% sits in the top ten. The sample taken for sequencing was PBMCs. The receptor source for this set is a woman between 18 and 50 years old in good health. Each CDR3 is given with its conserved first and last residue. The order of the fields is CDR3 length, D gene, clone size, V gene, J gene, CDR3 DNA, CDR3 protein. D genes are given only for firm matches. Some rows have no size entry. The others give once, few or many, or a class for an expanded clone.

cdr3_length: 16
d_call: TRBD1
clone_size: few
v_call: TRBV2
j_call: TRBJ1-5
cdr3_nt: TGTGCCAGCAGGGCACGTCCGGGACAGGCAAATCCGCCCCAGCATTTT
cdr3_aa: CASRARPGQANPPQHF

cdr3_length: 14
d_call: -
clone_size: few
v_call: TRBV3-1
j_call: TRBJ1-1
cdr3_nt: TGTGCCAGCAGCCAAGGGTACGGGAACACTGAAGCTTTCTTT
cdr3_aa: CASSQGYGNTEAFF

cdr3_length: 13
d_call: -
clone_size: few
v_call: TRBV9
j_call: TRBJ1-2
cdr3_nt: TGTGCCAGCAGCGTAGAAGTTGGCTATGGCTACACCTTC
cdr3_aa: CASSVEVGYGYTF

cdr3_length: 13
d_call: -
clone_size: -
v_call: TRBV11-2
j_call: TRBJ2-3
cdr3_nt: TGTGACACTGGGGTTAAATTCACAGATACGCAGTATTTT
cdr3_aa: CDTGVKFTDTQYF

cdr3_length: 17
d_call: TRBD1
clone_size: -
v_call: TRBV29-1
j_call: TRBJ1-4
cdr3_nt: TGCAGCGTTGAAGATCGAGTCTCCCGGGACAGGGGTGGAAAACTGTTTTTT
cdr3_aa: CSVEDRVSRDRGGKLFF

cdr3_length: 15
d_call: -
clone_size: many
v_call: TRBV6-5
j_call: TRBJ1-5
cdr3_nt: TGTGCCAGCAGTTACTCTCCGGATAGCAATCAGCCCCAGCATTTT
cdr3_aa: CASSYSPDSNQPQHF

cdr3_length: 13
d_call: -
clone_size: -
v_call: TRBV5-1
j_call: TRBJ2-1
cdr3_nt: TGCGCCAGCAGCTGGGAGACCTACAATGAGCAGTTCTTC
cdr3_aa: CASSWETYNEQFF

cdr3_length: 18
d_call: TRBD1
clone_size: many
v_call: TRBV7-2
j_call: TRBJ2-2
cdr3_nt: TGTGCCAGCAGCTTAAATTCCGCTACAGGGGGCGACACCGGGGAGCTGTTTTTT
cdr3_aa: CASSLNSATGGDTGELFF

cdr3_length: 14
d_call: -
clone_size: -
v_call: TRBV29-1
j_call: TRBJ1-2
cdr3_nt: TGCAGCGTTTCGGGTTCCCATATTAACTATGGCTACACCTTC
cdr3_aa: CSVSGSHINYGYTF

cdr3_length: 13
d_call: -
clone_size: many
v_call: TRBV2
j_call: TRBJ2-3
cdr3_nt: TGTGCCAGCAGTGAAGAGGTCACAGATACGCAGTATTTT
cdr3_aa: CASSEEVTDTQYF

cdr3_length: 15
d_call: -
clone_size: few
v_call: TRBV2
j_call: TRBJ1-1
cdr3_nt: TGTGCCAGCAGGAACGATGCGGGCAGCGACACTGAAGCTTTCTTT
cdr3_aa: CASRNDAGSDTEAFF

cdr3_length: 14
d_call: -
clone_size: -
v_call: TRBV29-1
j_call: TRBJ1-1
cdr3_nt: TGCAGCGTTGATAAGGGAACCATGAACACTGAAGCTTTCTTT
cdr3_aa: CSVDKGTMNTEAFF

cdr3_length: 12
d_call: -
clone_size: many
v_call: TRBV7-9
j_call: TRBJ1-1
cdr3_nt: TGTGCCAGCAGCCCGTGGAACACTGAAGCTTTCTTT
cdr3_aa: CASSPWNTEAFF

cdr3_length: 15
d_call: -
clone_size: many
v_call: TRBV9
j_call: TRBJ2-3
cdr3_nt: TGTGCCAGCAGTGGAGTAGGTGGTCTTGCAGATACGCAGTATTTT
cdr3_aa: CASSGVGGLADTQYF

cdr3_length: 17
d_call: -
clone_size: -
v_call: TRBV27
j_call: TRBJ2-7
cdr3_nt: TGTGTCAGCAGTTTTTATCGGGCTATAACAGGTACCAACGAGCAGTACTTC
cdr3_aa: CVSSFYRAITGTNEQYF

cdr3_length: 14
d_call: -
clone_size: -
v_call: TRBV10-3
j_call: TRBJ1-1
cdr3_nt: TGTGCCATCAGTGAACACCCTACGGAGACTGAAGCTTTCTTT
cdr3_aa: CAISEHPTETEAFF

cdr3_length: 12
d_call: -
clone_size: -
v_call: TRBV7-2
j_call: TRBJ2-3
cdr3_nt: TGTGCCAGCAGCTTTTTCGGGGATACGCAGTATTTT
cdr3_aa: CASSFFGDTQYF

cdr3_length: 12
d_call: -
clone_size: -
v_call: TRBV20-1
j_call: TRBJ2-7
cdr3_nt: TGCAGTGCTAGCAGACAGGCGCTGGAGCAGTACTTC
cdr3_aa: CSASRQALEQYF

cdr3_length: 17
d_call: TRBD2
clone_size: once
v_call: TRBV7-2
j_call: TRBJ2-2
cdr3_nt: TGTGCCAGCAGCAAAAGGACTAGCGGGAGTCTAGCCGGGGAGCTGTTTTTT
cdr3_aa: CASSKRTSGSLAGELFF

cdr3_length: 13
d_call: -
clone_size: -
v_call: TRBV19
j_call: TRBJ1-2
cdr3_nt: TGTGCCAGTAGTATCCCTCCAGCCTATGGCTACACCTTC
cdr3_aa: CASSIPPAYGYTF

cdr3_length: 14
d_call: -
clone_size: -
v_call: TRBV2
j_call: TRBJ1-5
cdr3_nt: TGTGCCAGCAGTGCAGGGTCTGAAGGTCAGCCCCAGCATTTT
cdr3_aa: CASSAGSEGQPQHF

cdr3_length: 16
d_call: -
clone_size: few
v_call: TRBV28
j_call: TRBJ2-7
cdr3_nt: TGTGCCAGCAGTTCATTGGACAGCACACACTCCTACGAGCAGTACTTC
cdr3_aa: CASSSLDSTHSYEQYF

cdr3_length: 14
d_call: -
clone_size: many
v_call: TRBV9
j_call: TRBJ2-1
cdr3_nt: TGTGCCAGCAGCCTGGCGAGTCTTGGTACTGAGCAGTTCTTC
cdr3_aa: CASSLASLGTEQFF

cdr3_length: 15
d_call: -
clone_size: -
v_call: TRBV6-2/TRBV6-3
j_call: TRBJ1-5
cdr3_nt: TGTGCCAGCAGTTCCGTAGACCAGGGGCTTCAGCCCCAGCATTTT
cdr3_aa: CASSSVDQGLQPQHF

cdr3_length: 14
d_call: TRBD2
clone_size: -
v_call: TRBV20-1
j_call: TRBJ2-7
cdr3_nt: TGCAGTGCTAAAACTAGCGGGAGGGCCTACGAGCAGTACTTC
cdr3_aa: CSAKTSGRAYEQYF

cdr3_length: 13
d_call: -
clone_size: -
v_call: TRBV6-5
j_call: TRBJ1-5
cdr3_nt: TGTGCCAGCTCGGCGATGAGCAATCAGCCCCAGCATTTT
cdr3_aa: CASSAMSNQPQHF

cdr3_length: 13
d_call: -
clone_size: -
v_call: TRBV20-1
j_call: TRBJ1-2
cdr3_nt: TGCAGTGCTAGTATGGACGGGAACTATGGCTACACCTTC
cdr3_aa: CSASMDGNYGYTF

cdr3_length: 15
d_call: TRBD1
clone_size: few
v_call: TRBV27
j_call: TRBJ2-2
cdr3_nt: TGTGCCAGCAGTTTCCTACAGGGGGTTGTGGGGGAGCTGTTTTTT
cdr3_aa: CASSFLQGVVGELFF

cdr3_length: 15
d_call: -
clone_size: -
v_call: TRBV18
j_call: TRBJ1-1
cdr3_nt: TGTGCCAGCTCACCAAGGTCGTGGGAAAGGACTGAAGCTTTCTTT
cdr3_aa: CASSPRSWERTEAFF

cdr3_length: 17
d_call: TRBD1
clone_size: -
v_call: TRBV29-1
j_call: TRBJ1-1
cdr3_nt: TGCAGCGTTGTCACCGCCCCGGGACAGGGCCGGGGCACTGAAGCTTTCTTT
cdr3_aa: CSVVTAPGQGRGTEAFF

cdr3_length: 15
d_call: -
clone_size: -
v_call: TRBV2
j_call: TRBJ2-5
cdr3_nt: TGTGCCAGCAGTGATTTAGGGGCGGGTTGGGAGACCCAGTACTTC
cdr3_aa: CASSDLGAGWETQYF

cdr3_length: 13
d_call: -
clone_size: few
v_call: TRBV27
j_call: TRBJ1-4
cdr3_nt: TGTGCCAGCAGACCCAGGACTAATGAAAAACTGTTTTTT
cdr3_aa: CASRPRTNEKLFF

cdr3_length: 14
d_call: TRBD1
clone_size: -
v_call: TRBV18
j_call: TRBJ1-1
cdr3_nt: TGTGCCAGCTCGCCACAGGGGTTAATCACTGAAGCTTTCTTT
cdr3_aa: CASSPQGLITEAFF

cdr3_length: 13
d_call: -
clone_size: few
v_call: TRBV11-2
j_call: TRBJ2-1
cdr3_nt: TGTGCCAGCAGCTTTGGAACCTACAATGAGCAGTTCTTC
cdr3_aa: CASSFGTYNEQFF

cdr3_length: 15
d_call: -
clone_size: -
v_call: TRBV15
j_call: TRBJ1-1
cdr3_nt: TGTGCCACCAGCAGGGAGTTACAGGGGAACACTGAAGCTTTCTTT
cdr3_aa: CATSRELQGNTEAFF

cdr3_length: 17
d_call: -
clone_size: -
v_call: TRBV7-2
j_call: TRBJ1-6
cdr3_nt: TGTGCCAGCAGCTTAGCGCTTGGGGGCGCAAATAATTCACCCCTCCACTTT
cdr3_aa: CASSLALGGANNSPLHF

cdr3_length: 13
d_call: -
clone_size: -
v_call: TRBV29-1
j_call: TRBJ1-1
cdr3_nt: TGCAGCGCTTCCGTCGGGGTGAACACTGAAGCTTTCTTT
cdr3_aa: CSASVGVNTEAFF

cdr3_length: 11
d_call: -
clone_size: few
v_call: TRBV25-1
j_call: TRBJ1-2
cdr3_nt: TGTGCCAGCAGTGGTGGGTTCAGCTACACCTTC
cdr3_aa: CASSGGFSYTF

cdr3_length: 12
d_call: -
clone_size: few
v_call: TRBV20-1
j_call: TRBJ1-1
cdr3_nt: TGCAGTACTATACAGCCGAACACTGAAGCTTTCTTT
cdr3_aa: CSTIQPNTEAFF

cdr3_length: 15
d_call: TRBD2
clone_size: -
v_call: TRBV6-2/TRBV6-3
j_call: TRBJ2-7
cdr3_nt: TGTGCCAGCAGCTTCGGACTAGCGGGAGTAGGCGAGCAGTACTTC
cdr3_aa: CASSFGLAGVGEQYF

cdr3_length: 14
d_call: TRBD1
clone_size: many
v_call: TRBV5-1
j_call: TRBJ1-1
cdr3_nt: TGCGCCAGCAGCCCGGTACAGGGGGCCACTGAAGCTTTCTTT
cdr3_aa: CASSPVQGATEAFF